There are a few counts of the clone carrying this TCR beta chain. The record originates from a study of T cells in Graves' hyperthyroidism and ophthalmopathy. What was amplified from RNA transcripts were TCR beta CDR3 regions. TCR CDR3 underwent first-round RT-PCR with the HTBI primer set. Each CDR3 protein is one row after TCRdb ran MiXCR on the multiplex PCR reads. The sample records 600,000 to 850,000 distinct CDR3 sequences, around 20% being singletons. The germline V gene has CDR1 SGHTA and CDR2 FQGNSA. The CDR3 contains 17 residues. Trimming removed 3 bases from V and 4 bases from J, with 19 bases in between.

The source of this sequence is a woman between 45 and 65 years old with Graves' hyperthyroidism that later progressed to Graves' ophthalmopathy. Sequenced input: blood. V and J are TRBV7-2 and TRBJ2-1, with D possibly being TRBD2 (7 bases). This CDR3 reads CASSFFGLGGLYNEQFF. The CDR3, as DNA: TGTGCCAGCAGCTTCTTCGGTCTCGGGGGGCTATACAATGAGCAGTTCTTC.